This T cell receptor (beta chain) is from a study of blood T cell repertoires in COVID-19. In the study overall: Collection of acute and convalescent COVID-19 samples took place in the United States, Italy and Spain.

How the authors handled the data: Nucleated cell number was recorded as an estimate derived from reference gene primer amplification. Clones were read by immunoSEQ multiplex PCR, and TCRdb kept only the in-frame ones, dropping some. V, J and clone size are taken as reported in that table, and D and trimming were inferred from the DNA itself. The table records approximately 230,000 clones, around nine tenths of them present only once. V lost 6 bases and J 9 bases, leaving 15 bases between the germline ends. The CDR3 is 13 residues long. The germline V gene encodes CDR1 MNHEY and CDR2 SVGAGI. The sample comprised peripheral blood. The rearrangement links TRBV6-5 to TRBJ2-1, with TRBD1 as a possible D gene (6 bases). The sequence came from a woman aged 40 to 49 who had recovered from COVID-19. The CDR3 DNA reads as TGTGCCAGCAGGAATCTAGCCAGGGGTGAGCAGTTCTTC. The encoded protein is CASRNLARGEQFF.